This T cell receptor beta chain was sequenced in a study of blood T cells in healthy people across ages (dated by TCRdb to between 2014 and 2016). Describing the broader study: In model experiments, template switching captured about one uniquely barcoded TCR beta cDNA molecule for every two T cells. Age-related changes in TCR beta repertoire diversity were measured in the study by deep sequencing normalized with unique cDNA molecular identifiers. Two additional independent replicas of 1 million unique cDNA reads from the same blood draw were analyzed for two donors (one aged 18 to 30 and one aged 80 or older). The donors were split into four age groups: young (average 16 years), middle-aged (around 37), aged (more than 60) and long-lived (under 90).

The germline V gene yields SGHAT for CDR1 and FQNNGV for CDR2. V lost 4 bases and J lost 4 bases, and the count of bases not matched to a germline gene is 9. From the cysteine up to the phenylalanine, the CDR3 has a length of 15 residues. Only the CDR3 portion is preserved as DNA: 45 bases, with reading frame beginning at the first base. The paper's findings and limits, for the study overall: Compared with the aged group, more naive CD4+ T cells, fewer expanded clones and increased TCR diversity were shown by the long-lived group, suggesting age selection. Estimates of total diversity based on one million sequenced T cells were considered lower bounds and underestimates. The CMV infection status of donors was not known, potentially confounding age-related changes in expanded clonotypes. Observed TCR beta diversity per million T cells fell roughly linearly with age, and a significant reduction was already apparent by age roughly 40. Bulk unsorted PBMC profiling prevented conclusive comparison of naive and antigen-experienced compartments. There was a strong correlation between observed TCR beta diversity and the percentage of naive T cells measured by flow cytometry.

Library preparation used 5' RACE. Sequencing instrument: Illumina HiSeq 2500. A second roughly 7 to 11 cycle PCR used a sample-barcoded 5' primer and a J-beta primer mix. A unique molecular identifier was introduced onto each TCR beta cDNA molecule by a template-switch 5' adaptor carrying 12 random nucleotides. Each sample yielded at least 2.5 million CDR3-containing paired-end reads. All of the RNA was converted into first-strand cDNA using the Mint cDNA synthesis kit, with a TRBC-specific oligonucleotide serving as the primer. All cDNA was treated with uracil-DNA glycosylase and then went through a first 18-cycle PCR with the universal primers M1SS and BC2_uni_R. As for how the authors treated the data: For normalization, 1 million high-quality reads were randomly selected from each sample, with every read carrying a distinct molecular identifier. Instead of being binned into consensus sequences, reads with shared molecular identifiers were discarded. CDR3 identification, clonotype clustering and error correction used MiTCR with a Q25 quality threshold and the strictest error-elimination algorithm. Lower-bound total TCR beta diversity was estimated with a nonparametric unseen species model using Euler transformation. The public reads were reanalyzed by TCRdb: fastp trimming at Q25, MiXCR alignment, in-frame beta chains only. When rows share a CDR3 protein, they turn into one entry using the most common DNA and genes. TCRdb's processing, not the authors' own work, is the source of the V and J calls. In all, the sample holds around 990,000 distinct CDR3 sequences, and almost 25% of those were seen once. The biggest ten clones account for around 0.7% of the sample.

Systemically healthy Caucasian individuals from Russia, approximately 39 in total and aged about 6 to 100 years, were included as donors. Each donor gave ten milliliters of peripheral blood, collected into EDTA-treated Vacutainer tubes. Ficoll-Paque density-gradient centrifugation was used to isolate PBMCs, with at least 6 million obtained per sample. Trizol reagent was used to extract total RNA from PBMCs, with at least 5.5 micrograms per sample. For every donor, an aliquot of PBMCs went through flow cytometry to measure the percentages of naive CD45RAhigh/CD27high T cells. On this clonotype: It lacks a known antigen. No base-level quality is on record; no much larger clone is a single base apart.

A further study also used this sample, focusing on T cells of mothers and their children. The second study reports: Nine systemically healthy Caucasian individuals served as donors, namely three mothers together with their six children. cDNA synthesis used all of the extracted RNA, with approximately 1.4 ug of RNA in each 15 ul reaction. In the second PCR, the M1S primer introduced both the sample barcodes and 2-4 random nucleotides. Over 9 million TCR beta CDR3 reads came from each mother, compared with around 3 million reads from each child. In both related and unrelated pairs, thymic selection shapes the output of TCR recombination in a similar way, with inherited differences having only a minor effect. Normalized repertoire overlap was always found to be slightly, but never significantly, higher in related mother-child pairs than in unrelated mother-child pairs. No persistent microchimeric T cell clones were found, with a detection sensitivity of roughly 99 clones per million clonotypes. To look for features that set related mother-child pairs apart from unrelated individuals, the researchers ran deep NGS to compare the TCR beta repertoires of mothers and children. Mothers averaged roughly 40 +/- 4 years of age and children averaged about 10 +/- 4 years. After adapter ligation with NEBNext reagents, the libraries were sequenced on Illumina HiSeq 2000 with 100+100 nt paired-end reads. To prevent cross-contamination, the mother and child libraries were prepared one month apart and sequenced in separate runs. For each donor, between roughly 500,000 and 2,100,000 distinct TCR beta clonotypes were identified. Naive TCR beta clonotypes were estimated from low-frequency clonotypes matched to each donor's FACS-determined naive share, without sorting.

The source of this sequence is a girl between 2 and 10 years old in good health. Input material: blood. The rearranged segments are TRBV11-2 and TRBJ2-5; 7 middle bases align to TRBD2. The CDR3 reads CASSYGLVVSETQYF. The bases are TGTGCCAGCAGCTACGGACTAGTAGTCTCAGAGACCCAGTACTTC.